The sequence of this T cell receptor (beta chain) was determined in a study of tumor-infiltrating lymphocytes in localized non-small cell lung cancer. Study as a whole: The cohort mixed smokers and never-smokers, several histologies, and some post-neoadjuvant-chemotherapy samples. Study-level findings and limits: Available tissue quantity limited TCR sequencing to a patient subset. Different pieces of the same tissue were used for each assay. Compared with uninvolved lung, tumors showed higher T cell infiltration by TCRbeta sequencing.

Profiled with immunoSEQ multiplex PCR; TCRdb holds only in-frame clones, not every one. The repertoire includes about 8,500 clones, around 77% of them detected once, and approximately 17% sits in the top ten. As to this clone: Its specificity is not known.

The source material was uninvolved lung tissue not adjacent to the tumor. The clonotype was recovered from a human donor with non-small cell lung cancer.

CDR3 nucleotide sequence: TGTGCCAGTTCTCTGACTAGTAGCCCCTCTTACGAGCAGTACTTC. Its translation is CASSLTSSPSYEQYF. V gene TRBV19 combines with J gene TRBJ2-7; D perhaps matches TRBD2 (6 bases). The V end was cut by 8 bases, the J end by 4 bases, with 21 bases between. CDR1 is LNHDA and CDR2 is SQIVND in the germline V gene (reference sequence). CDR3 length: 15 residues.